The clone carrying this TCR beta chain came up once. Its antigen is not known. The PCR was carried out with 60 Vbeta primers and 13 Jbeta primers. Libraries were prepared by immunoSEQ multiplex PCR; TCRdb keeps only in-frame clonotypes and omits some of them. The sample lists about 85,000 clones; under 90% were seen once. The data are from a study of cytomegalovirus exposure and HLA in healthy donors. V lost 4 bases, J lost 5 bases, and 14 bases lay in between. The CDR3 sequence is 15 residues long. CDR1 LGHNA and CDR2 YNFKEQ come from the germline V gene. Study-level points and caveats: Most TCR beta V segments were productive about 90% or about 30% of the time in an earlier analysis.

The V call is TRBV4-2, the J call TRBJ2-2; D is perhaps TRBD2 (6 bases). The source is a man aged 50-59 years in good health and CMV-seropositive. The sample was PBMCs. CDR3 sequence (DNA): TGTGCCAGCAGCCGAACGGGAGTAGGAACCGGGGAGCTGTTTTTT. This codes for CASSRTGVGTGELFF.